The rows below give T cell receptor beta chains drawn from one sample of a study of regulatory T cells in long-lasting Graves disease. MiXCR, run by TCRdb on the multiplex PCR reads, gives a single entry per CDR3 protein. The sample holds roughly 450,000 distinct CDR3 sequences, around a quarter seen once. Sequenced here: peripheral blood mononuclear cells (PBMCs), sampled when the disease was refractory, from a patient treated with antithyroid drugs. These receptors were taken from a female donor with Graves disease. Each CDR3 is given with its conserved first and last residue. The order of the fields is D gene, V gene, J gene, clone size, CDR3 length, CDR3 DNA, CDR3 protein. The D gene is left open where the match is weak. Some rows have no size entry. The others give once, few or many, or a class for an expanded clone.

>NA|TRBV12-3/TRBV12-4|TRBJ2-5|few|13
TGTGCCAGCAGAGCCACAGGCGGAGAGACCCAGTACTTC
CASRATGGETQYF
>NA|TRBV18|TRBJ2-3|NA|14
TGTGCCAGCTCACTTGGGAACGGTGCAGATACGCAGTATTTT
CASSLGNGADTQYF
>TRBD1|TRBV12-3/TRBV12-4|TRBJ2-6|NA|19
TGTGCCAGCAGCCGGGTTCGAGGACAGGGGGCGCCTGGGGCCAACGTCCTGACTTTC
CASSRVRGQGAPGANVLTF
>TRBD2|TRBV7-9|TRBJ2-7|NA|14
TGTGCCAGCAGCCTAGCGGGCCTGGAATACGAGCAGTACTTC
CASSLAGLEYEQYF
>NA|TRBV6-1|TRBJ1-1|NA|15
TGTGCCAGCAGGATCAAGGTCGGGGGAAGTACTGAAGCTTTCTTT
CASRIKVGGSTEAFF
>TRBD1|TRBV4-1|TRBJ1-4|few|16
TGCGCCAGCAGCCGAACCTATGGACAGGGGACTGAAAAACTGTTTTTT
CASSRTYGQGTEKLFF
>NA|TRBV7-2|TRBJ1-5|NA|15
TGTGCCAGCAGCCCAACGGCGGGTAGCAATCAGCCCCAGCATTTT
CASSPTAGSNQPQHF
>TRBD1|TRBV4-2|TRBJ1-5|few|15
TGTGCCAGCAGCCAAGAGTTGACAGGGGCTCAGCCCCAGCATTTT
CASSQELTGAQPQHF
>TRBD2|TRBV27|TRBJ2-7|many|19
TGTGCCAGCAGTTTCATCTCCGGGACTAGCGGGGACCCCTCCTACGAGCAGTACTTC
CASSFISGTSGDPSYEQYF
>TRBD1|TRBV25-1|TRBJ1-3|few|14
TGTGCCAGCACAGGACAGGGGCCTGGAAACACCATATATTTT
CASTGQGPGNTIYF
>TRBD1|TRBV20-1|TRBJ2-7|NA|15
TGCAGTGCTAGAGATAGGGGACAGATCTATTACGAGCAGTACTTC
CSARDRGQIYYEQYF
>NA|TRBV28|TRBJ2-7|many|12
TGTGCCACACGGGGGGCCACCTACGAGCAGTACTTC
CATRGATYEQYF
>TRBD2|TRBV24-1|TRBJ2-2|NA|14
TGTGCCACCAGTGGCGGGGGAAACACCGGGGAGCTGTTTTTT
CATSGGGNTGELFF
>NA|TRBV13|TRBJ1-3|few|13
TGTGCCAGCAGCCCGACAGGTGTAAACACCATATATTTT
CASSPTGVNTIYF
>TRBD2|TRBV19|TRBJ2-7|NA|13
TGTGCCAGTAAGCGGGAGGGCCTGGGGGAGCAGTACTTC
CASKREGLGEQYF
>NA|TRBV5-1|TRBJ2-4|many|14
TGCGCCAGCAGCAGGGAACAAACCAAAAACATTCAGTACTTC
CASSREQTKNIQYF
>TRBD2|TRBV20-1|TRBJ2-5|many|17
TGCAGTGCTACGGGGGGGAGGGAACTTTTCTTCCAAGAGACCCAGTACTTC
CSATGGRELFFQETQYF
>TRBD1|TRBV5-5|TRBJ1-1|few|15
TGTGCCAGCAGCTCCTACAGGGGACCGAACACTGAAGCTTTCTTT
CASSSYRGPNTEAFF
>NA|TRBV7-2|TRBJ1-3|NA|14
TGTGCCAGCAGCTCCACCCGCTCTGGAAACACCATATATTTT
CASSSTRSGNTIYF
>NA|TRBV5-4|TRBJ2-5|few|14
TGTGCCAGCAGCCATAACACCCAATGGGAGACCCAGTACTTC
CASSHNTQWETQYF
>NA|TRBV29-1|TRBJ1-2|many|10
TGCAGCGTTGGACTGGAAGGCTACACCTTC
CSVGLEGYTF
>TRBD1|TRBV30|TRBJ1-2|NA|11
TGTGGGACAGGCCCAAACTATGGCTACACCTTC
CGTGPNYGYTF
>TRBD1|TRBV5-1|TRBJ1-1|few|15
TGCGCCAGCAGCCAAAGACAGGGCTCGGACGCTGAAGCTTTCTTT
CASSQRQGSDAEAFF
>TRBD1|TRBV12-3/TRBV12-4|TRBJ1-2|many|14
TGTGCCAGCAGTTTAACAGGGGGAGTTGATGGCTACACCTTC
CASSLTGGVDGYTF
>TRBD1|TRBV4-1|TRBJ1-1|few|16
TGCGCCAGCGGCATACGCGGGACAGAGAAAGGCTTGAGGGCTTTCTTT
CASGIRGTEKGLRAFF
>NA|TRBV19|TRBJ1-6|NA|16
TGTGCCAGTAACTCGGACCGGAGCTCCTATAATTCACCCCTCCACTTT
CASNSDRSSYNSPLHF
>NA|TRBV12-3/TRBV12-4|TRBJ1-3|NA|11
TGTGCCAGCACCCAGGGAAACACCATATATTTT
CASTQGNTIYF
>NA|TRBV4-1|TRBJ2-7|NA|15
TGCGCCAGCAGCCAAGTATGGGCGCAGGGCTACGAGCAGTACTTC
CASSQVWAQGYEQYF
>TRBD2|TRBV5-1|TRBJ2-7|NA|15
TGCGCCAGCAGCTTCGGGGTAGCGGGAACCTACGAGCAGTACTTC
CASSFGVAGTYEQYF
>NA|TRBV6-1|TRBJ2-7|NA|13
TGTGCCAGCCCCAGGGGGGGACACTACGAGCAGTACTTC
CASPRGGHYEQYF
>TRBD1|TRBV2|TRBJ2-7|NA|16
TGTGCCAGCAGTGGGAATTACAGGGGGAACTCCTACGAGCAGTACTTC
CASSGNYRGNSYEQYF
>TRBD2|TRBV5-5|TRBJ2-5|many|14
TGTGCCAGCAGCTTTGGACTAGTCCAAGAGACCCAGTACTTC
CASSFGLVQETQYF
>NA|TRBV2|TRBJ2-5|many|13
TGTGCCAGCAGTGAAGGAGACAGGGAGACCCAGTACTTC
CASSEGDRETQYF
>NA|TRBV12-3/TRBV12-4|TRBJ2-2|few|13
TGTGCCAGCAGTTTTATGGGAACCGGGGAGCTGTTTTTT
CASSFMGTGELFF
>NA|TRBV4-1|TRBJ2-5|NA|14
TGCGCCAGCAGCCCTGTACGATTACAAGAGACCCAGTACTTC
CASSPVRLQETQYF
>TRBD2|TRBV6-1|TRBJ2-7|few|14
TGTGCCAGCACTAAGAAGCGGGATTCCTACGAGCAGTACTTC
CASTKKRDSYEQYF
>TRBD1|TRBV24-1|TRBJ2-3|NA|15
TGTGCCACCAGTGAACGGACAGGCCGCACAGATACGCAGTATTTT
CATSERTGRTDTQYF
>NA|TRBV6-1|TRBJ1-5|many|14
TGTGCCAGCAGTGAGGGAATGAGCAATCAGCCCCAGCATTTT
CASSEGMSNQPQHF
>TRBD1|TRBV5-1|TRBJ2-7|few|13
TGCGCCAGCAACCCCGACAGGGGTACCGAGCAGTACTTC
CASNPDRGTEQYF
>NA|TRBV3-1|TRBJ1-2|few|14
TGTGCCAGCACCCATAGGGCGGGGAACTATGGCTACACCTTC
CASTHRAGNYGYTF
>TRBD1|TRBV27|TRBJ2-4|few|16
TGTGCCAGCAGTGACCCTCGAGGACAGGGACGGCACATTCAGTACTTC
CASSDPRGQGRHIQYF
>NA|TRBV18|TRBJ2-5|few|13
TGTGCCAGCTCACTTAGGCGCCAAGAGACCCAGTACTTC
CASSLRRQETQYF
>TRBD2|TRBV18|TRBJ2-5|few|17
TGTGCCAGCTCACCGGCTCGTTTGCGGGAGGGCCTCAAGACCCAGTACTTC
CASSPARLREGLKTQYF
>NA|TRBV29-1|TRBJ2-7|many|15
TGCAGCGTCGCCCCCGGCGCAACTGGGTTTCGGGAGCAGTACTTC
CSVAPGATGFREQYF
>TRBD1|TRBV18|TRBJ2-7|NA|15
TGTGCCAGCTCACCACGACAGGGGGCCTCCTACGAGCAGTACTTC
CASSPRQGASYEQYF
>NA|TRBV3-1|TRBJ1-5|few|15
TGTGCCAGCAGCCAAGGTGCCGGGGGCAATCAGCCCCAGCATTTT
CASSQGAGGNQPQHF
>NA|TRBV28|TRBJ1-5|few|16
TGTGCCAGCAGGGGGGCCCGGGGGTTTAACAATCAGCCCCAGCATTTT
CASRGARGFNNQPQHF
>TRBD2|TRBV5-1|TRBJ2-2|NA|14
TGCGCCAGCAGCTTGGCCGGGGGGTCGGGGGAGCTGTTTTTT
CASSLAGGSGELFF
>TRBD2|TRBV5-1|TRBJ2-5|NA|13
TGCGCCAGCAGCTTGGGCGGGAGTCCGACCCAGTACTTC
CASSLGGSPTQYF
>TRBD1|TRBV11-2|TRBJ1-1|few|16
TGTGCCAGCAGCCCGGACAGGGGGCGTATGAACACTGAAGCTTTCTTT
CASSPDRGRMNTEAFF
>TRBD1|TRBV20-1|TRBJ1-1|NA|14
TGCAGTGCTAGAGATGGACAGGGCAACCCTGAAGCTTTCTTT
CSARDGQGNPEAFF
>TRBD1|TRBV29-1|TRBJ1-2|NA|12
TGCAGCGCACCCAGGGGGAACTATGGCTACACCTTC
CSAPRGNYGYTF
>TRBD2|TRBV6-1|TRBJ2-7|NA|15
TGTGCCAGCAGCCTGACTAGCGGGAGTCCTTACGAGCAGTACTTC
CASSLTSGSPYEQYF
>NA|TRBV30|TRBJ1-1|many|14
TGTGCCTGGACCCTACTGGATGGAAACACTGAAGCTTTCTTT
CAWTLLDGNTEAFF
>NA|TRBV6-9|TRBJ2-1|NA|16
TGTGCCAGCAGTTCCCCAGGGTCTAGGGGGTACAATGAGCAGTTCTTC
CASSSPGSRGYNEQFF